This T cell receptor beta chain was sequenced in a study of blood T cells in healthy people across ages. General study results and limits: Measured against age, TCR beta diversity per million T cells decreased in a roughly linear manner.

The CDR3 contains 15 residues. Germline CDR1 SQVTM, CDR2 ANQGSEA. Alongside a J-beta primer mix, a sample-barcoded 5' primer served in a second PCR lasting about 7 to 12 cycles. MiXCR, applied by TCRdb to the 5' RACE reads, yields one record per CDR3 protein. The table records over 450,000 distinct CDR3 sequences, about 25% of them present only once. Points on this clonotype: The antigen remains undetermined.

These same records also appear under a second study, on T cells of mothers and their children. That study adds: A few healthy Caucasian mothers served as donors, and their six children did as well. The effect of thymic selection on TCR recombination output is similar between related and unrelated pairs. Related mother-child pairs shared marginally more repertoire than unrelated pairs, though not significantly.

The sequencing sample was made of blood. The chain uses TRBV29-1 and TRBJ2-5; TRBD2 matches 7 bases. The J call is in doubt because the DNA end fits TRBJ2-7 better. This clonotype was sampled from a boy aged 5-17 years in good health. This CDR3 is CSVEDSAGLEYEQYF. The CDR3 DNA reads TGCAGCGTTGAAGATAGCGCAGGACTAGAATACGAGCAGTACTTC.